This TCR beta chain is drawn from a study of T cell responses to AZD1222 COVID-19 vaccine. Points on this clone: Its antigen is currently unknown.

TCRdb's table, derived via immunoSEQ multiplex PCR, lists solely in-frame clones and lacks some. The sample has 20,000 to 25,000 clones, 70% to 90% seen once. Study outcomes and limitations: Close to half of spike-specific TCRs reportedly recognize unmutated variant regions. There were mostly white British donors and more females than males, and clonal diversity was possibly underestimated. Vaccine-associated CD4 TCRs spanned spike, dominant at 160-218 and 743-854.

The source is an adult who received the AZD1222 COVID-19 vaccine. This material consisted of peripheral blood, taken 28 days after the second AZD1222 dose.

The CDR3 coding sequence is TGTGCCAGCAGTGACCCTGGGGCGTCCAAAAACATTCAGTACTTC. Protein product: CASSDPGASKNIQYF. The chain has TRBV2 and TRBJ2-4; D might be TRBD1 (5 bases). Germline values: CDR1 SNHLY, CDR2 FYNNEI. This CDR3 contains 15 residues. V shed 3 bases and J shed 2 bases, with 11 bases lying between them.